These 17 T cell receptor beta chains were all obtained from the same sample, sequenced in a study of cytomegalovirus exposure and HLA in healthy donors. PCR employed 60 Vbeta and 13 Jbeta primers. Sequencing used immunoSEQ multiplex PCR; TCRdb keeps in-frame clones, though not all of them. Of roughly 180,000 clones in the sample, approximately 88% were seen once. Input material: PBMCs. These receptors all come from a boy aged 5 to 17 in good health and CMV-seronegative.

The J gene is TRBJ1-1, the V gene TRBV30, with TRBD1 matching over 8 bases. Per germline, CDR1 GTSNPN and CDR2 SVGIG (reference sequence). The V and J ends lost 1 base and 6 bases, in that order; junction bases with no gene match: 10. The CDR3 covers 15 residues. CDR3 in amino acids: CAWSEWQGAPAEAFF. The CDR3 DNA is TGTGCCTGGAGTGAATGGCAGGGGGCGCCTGCTGAAGCTTTCTTT.

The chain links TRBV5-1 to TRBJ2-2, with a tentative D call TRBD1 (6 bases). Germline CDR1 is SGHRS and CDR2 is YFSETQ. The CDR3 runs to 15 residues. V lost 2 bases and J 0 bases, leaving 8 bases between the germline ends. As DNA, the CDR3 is TGCGCCAGCAGCTTACGGACAGCGAACACCGGGGAGCTGTTTTTT. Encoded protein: CASSLRTANTGELFF.

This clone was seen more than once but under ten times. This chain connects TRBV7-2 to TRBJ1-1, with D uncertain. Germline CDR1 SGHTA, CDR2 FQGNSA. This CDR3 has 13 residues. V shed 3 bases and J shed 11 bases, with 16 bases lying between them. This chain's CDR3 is CASSFDVGQQAFF. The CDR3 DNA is TGTGCCAGCAGCTTCGATGTGGGCCAGCAGGCTTTCTTT.

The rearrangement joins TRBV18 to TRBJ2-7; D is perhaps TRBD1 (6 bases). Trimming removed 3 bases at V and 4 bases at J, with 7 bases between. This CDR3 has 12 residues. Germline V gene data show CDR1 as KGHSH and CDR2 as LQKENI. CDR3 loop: CASSPRGYEQYF. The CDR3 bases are TGTGCCAGCTCACCCAGGGGTTACGAGCAGTACTTC.

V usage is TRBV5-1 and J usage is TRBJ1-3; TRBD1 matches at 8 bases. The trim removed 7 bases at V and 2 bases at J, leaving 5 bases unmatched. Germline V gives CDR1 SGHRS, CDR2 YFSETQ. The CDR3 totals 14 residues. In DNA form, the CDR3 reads TGCGCCAGCGCACAGGGGGGTCCTGGAAACACCATATATTTT. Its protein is CASAQGGPGNTIYF.

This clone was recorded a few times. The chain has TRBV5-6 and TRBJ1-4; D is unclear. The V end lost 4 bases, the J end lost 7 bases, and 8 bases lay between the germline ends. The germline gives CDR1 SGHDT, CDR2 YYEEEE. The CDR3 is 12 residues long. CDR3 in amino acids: CASSRRGEKLFF. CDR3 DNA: TGTGCCAGCAGCCGCCGAGGTGAAAAACTGTTTTTT.

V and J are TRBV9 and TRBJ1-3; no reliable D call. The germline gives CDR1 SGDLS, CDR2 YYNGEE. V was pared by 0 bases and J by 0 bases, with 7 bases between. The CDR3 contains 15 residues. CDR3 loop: CASSVELHSGNTIYF. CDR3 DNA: TGTGCCAGCAGCGTAGAACTACACTCTGGAAACACCATATATTTT.

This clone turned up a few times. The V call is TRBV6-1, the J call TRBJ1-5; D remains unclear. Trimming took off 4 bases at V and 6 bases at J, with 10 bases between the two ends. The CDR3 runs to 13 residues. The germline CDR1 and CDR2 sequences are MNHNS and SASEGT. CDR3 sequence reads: CASSAQEGQPQHF. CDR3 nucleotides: TGTGCCAGCAGTGCCCAGGAGGGTCAGCCCCAGCATTTT.

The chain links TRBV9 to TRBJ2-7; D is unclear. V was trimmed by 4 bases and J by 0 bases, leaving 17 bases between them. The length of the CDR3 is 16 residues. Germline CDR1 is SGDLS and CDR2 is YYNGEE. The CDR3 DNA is TGTGCCAGCAGCACTTGCGGTAGGTCGGGCTCCTACGAGCAGTACTTC. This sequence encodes CASSTCGRSGSYEQYF.

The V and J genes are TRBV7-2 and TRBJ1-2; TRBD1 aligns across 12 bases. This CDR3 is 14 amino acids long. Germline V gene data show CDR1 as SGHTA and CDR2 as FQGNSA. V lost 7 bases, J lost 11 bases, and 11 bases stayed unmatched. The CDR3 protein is CASIRGGQGANYTF. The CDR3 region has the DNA TGTGCCAGCATCCGCGGGGGACAGGGGGCGAATTACACCTTC.

CDR3 sequence (DNA): TGCGCCAGCAGCCGGGAGGGGGGGGACACTGAAGCTTTCTTT. Protein product: CASSREGGDTEAFF. This chain links TRBV5-1 with TRBJ1-1, with D perhaps matching TRBD1 (6 bases). The CDR3 covers 14 residues. Trimming pared 4 bases from V and 3 bases from J, leaving 13 bases between. The V gene's germline CDR1 is SGHRS and CDR2 YFSETQ.

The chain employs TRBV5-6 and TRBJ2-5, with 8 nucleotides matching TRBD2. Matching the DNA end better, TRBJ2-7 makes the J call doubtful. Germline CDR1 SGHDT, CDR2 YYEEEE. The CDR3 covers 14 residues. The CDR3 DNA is TGTGCCAGCAACCGGGGGGGGCTCCCCTACGAGCAGTACTTC. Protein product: CASNRGGLPYEQYF.

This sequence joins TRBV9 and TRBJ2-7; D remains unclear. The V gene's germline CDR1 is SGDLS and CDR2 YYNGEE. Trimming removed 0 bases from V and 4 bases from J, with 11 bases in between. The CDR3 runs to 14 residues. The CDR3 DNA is TGTGCCAGCAGCGTAGGCTCAGGTTTTTACGAGCAGTACTTC. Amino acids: CASSVGSGFYEQYF.

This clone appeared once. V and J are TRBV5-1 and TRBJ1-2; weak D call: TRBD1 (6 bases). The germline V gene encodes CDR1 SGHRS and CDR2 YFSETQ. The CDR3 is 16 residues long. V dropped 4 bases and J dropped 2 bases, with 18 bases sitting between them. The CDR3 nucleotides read TGCGCCAGCAGCGTTGTTGGGCGGGGGGCGAACTATGGCTACACCTTC. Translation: CASSVVGRGANYGYTF. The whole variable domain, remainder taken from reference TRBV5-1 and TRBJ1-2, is KAGVTQTPRYLIKTRGQQVTLSCSPISGHRSVSWYQQTPGQGLQFLFEYFSETQRNKGNFPGRFSGRQFSNSRSEMNVSTLELGDSALYLCASSVVGRGANYGYTFGSGTRLTVV.

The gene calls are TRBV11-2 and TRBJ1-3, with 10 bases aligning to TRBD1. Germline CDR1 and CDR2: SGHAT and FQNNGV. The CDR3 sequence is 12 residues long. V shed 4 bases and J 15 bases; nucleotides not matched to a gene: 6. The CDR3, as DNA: TGTGCCAGCAGCTCCCTCCGGGACAGGGGATATTTT. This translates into CASSSLRDRGYF.

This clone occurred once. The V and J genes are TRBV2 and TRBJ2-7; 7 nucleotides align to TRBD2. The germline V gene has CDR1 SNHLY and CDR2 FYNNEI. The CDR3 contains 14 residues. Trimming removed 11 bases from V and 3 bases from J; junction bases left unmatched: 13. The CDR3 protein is CAQRETGANYEQYF. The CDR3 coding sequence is TGTGCCCAGCGGGAAACGGGAGCTAACTACGAGCAGTACTTC.

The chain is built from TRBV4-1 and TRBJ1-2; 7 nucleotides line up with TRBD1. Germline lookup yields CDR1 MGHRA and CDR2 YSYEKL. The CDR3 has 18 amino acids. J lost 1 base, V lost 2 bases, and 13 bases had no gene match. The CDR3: CASSQPGQSTNLNYGYTF. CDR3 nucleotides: TGCGCCAGCAGCCAACCGGGACAGAGTACAAATCTTAACTATGGCTACACCTTC.